This T cell receptor (beta chain) was retrieved from a study of type 1 regulatory T cells (dated by TCRdb to the early 2020s). The study in broad terms: An in vitro protocol by which a Tr1-enriched, alloantigen-specific CD4 T cell product named T-allo10 was generated was characterized in the study. T-allo10 was under clinical evaluation in patients with hematological malignancies receiving allogeneic hematopoietic stem cell transplantation.

These reads were obtained on an Illumina MiSeq. TCRdb reworked the public reads: Q25 trimming with fastp, MiXCR clone assembly, productive beta chains retained. Identical CDR3 proteins give one entry, which carries the most common genes and DNA. This sample has tens of thousands of distinct CDR3 sequences in its table, and about a fifth of those were observed once. The ten biggest clones cover 8.3% of the sample. V drops 0 bases and J drops 5 bases, leaving 11 bases in between. The CDR3 has 14 amino acids, counting the end cysteine and phenylalanine. Only the CDR3 DNA stays, 42 bases, in frame from base 1. Via the germline V gene, CDR1 is SGHDT and CDR2 YYEEEE. This clonotype is termed medium-sized (0.01 to 0.1%). Its antigen remains undetermined. Nothing much larger sits one base from this clone, and base qualities are not available. The research as a whole found: A more restricted TCR repertoire was observed in Tr1 cells than in non-Tr1 cells, and this restriction was interpreted in the study as alloantigen-induced clonal expansion.

The chain is made from TRBV5-6 and TRBJ2-5, with no reliable assignment of the D segment. The source material was cultured type 1 regulatory T (Tr1) cells, either the whole culture or a sorted fraction (not recorded which). This specimen's cell subset or site label, per the study, means: type 1 regulatory T cells sorted from the T-allo10 product. This TCR came from a human donor in good health. The CDR3 sequence is CASSLGAARETQYF. The nucleotides read TGTGCCAGCAGCTTGGGGGCAGCCCGTGAGACCCAGTACTTC.